A selection of T cell receptor beta chains follows, all from one sample in a study of cytomegalovirus exposure and HLA in healthy donors. This table comes from immunoSEQ multiplex PCR, and its TCRdb copy is limited to in-frame clones, with some not included. The table for this sample gives approximately 50,000 clones. Sequencing input: PBMCs. The source is a male donor in good health and CMV-seronegative. CDR3s include the opening cysteine and the closing phenylalanine or tryptophan. The D gene is left open where the match is weak.

V gene: TRBV13
D gene: -
J gene: TRBJ2-1
CDR3 DNA: TGTGCCAGCAGCTTAAGGGGGGGTAATGAGCAGTTCTTC
CDR3 protein: CASSLRGGNEQFF

V gene: TRBV19
D gene: TRBD1
J gene: TRBJ2-2
CDR3 DNA: TGTGCCAGTAGTAGGGGACAGTACACCGGGGAGCTGTTTTTT
CDR3 protein: CASSRGQYTGELFF

V gene: TRBV6-4
D gene: TRBD1
J gene: TRBJ1-6
CDR3 DNA: TGTGCCAGCAGTGAGGGACAGGGTAATTCACCCCTCCACTTT
CDR3 protein: CASSEGQGNSPLHF

V gene: TRBV7-9
D gene: -
J gene: TRBJ1-3
CDR3 DNA: TGTGCCAGCAGCGGAGGTGGGTTCTCTGGAAACACCATATATTTT
CDR3 protein: CASSGGGFSGNTIYF

V gene: TRBV30
D gene: -
J gene: TRBJ2-5
CDR3 DNA: TGTGCCTGGAGTGTACCGGTCTCAGCAACGGCAGGGACCCAGTACTTC
CDR3 protein: CAWSVPVSATAGTQYF

V gene: TRBV4-1
D gene: TRBD1
J gene: TRBJ1-6
CDR3 DNA: TGCGCCAGCAGCCAGACAGGGGGCTTCGATTCACCCCTCCACTTT
CDR3 protein: CASSQTGGFDSPLHF

V gene: TRBV18
D gene: TRBD2
J gene: TRBJ2-3
CDR3 DNA: TGTGCCAGCTCACCAGGACTAGCGGGGACAGATACGCAGTATTTT
CDR3 protein: CASSPGLAGTDTQYF

V gene: TRBV30
D gene: -
J gene: TRBJ1-4
CDR3 DNA: TGTGCCTGGAGTTCTCGGGGATTAAATGAAAAACTGTTTTTT
CDR3 protein: CAWSSRGLNEKLFF

V gene: TRBV4-3
D gene: -
J gene: TRBJ2-6
CDR3 DNA: TGCGCCAGCAGCCGAGACCCTACGGGGGAATCTGGGGCCAACGTCCTGACTTTC
CDR3 protein: CASSRDPTGESGANVLTF

V gene: TRBV6-5
D gene: -
J gene: TRBJ1-6
CDR3 DNA: TGTGCCAGCGCGTTTAGGAGCTCCTATAATTCACCCCTCCACTTT
CDR3 protein: CASAFRSSYNSPLHF

V gene: TRBV6-5
D gene: -
J gene: TRBJ1-3
CDR3 DNA: TGTGCCAGCACACGAACGAGGTCGGGGGACACCATATATTTT
CDR3 protein: CASTRTRSGDTIYF

V gene: TRBV7-9
D gene: TRBD2
J gene: TRBJ2-1
CDR3 DNA: TGTGCCAGCAGCTTGGTGGGACTAGCGGAGCAGTTCTTC
CDR3 protein: CASSLVGLAEQFF

V gene: TRBV15
D gene: TRBD1
J gene: TRBJ1-5
CDR3 DNA: TGTGCCACCAGGACCGACAGGGAAGGGGGTAGCAATCAGCCCCAGCATTTT
CDR3 protein: CATRTDREGGSNQPQHF

V gene: TRBV5-1
D gene: -
J gene: TRBJ1-1
CDR3 DNA: TGCGCCAGCAGCCCCGGACAGTGGGACACTGAAGCTTTCTTT
CDR3 protein: CASSPGQWDTEAFF

V gene: TRBV4-1
D gene: -
J gene: TRBJ2-2
CDR3 DNA: TGCGCCAGCAGCTCTCAGGCTTCAGCGGAGTACACCGGGGAGCTGTTTTTT
CDR3 protein: CASSSQASAEYTGELFF

V gene: TRBV25-1
D gene: TRBD1
J gene: TRBJ2-5
CDR3 DNA: TGTGCCAGCAAGGGGACAGTCGCGTACTTC
CDR3 protein: CASKGTVAYF

V gene: TRBV9
D gene: -
J gene: TRBJ1-6
CDR3 DNA: TGTGCCAGCAGCTCGGACTACGTTGATTCACCCCTCCACTTT
CDR3 protein: CASSSDYVDSPLHF